This T cell receptor beta chain was sequenced for a study of blood T cell repertoires in COVID-19. About the research overall: Researchers got acute and convalescent COVID-19 samples from the United States, Italy and Spain. From T cells, B-cell-depleted T cells, or PBMCs came the material, which was cDNA or gDNA.

As processed by the authors: How many nucleated cells were present was estimated from reference gene primer amplification. The repertoire was sequenced with immunoSEQ multiplex PCR; TCRdb's copy has only in-frame clones and lacks some. V, J and clone size are taken as reported in that table, and D and trimming were inferred from the DNA itself. This sample has some 60,000 clones; approximately 90% occur once, and the top ten carry 1.5% to 2%. Sequenced: peripheral blood. This receptor was taken from a human donor in a cohort sampled during active COVID-19.

The CDR3 region is CASSLQGGGSNQPQHF. In DNA, the CDR3 is TGCGCCAGCAGCTTGCAAGGGGGTGGTAGCAATCAGCCCCAGCATTTT. The chain employs TRBV5-1 and TRBJ1-5; D may be TRBD1 (6 bases). V dropped 1 base and J dropped 0 bases, with 11 bases sitting between them. This CDR3 is built from 16 residues. Per the germline V gene, CDR1 is SGHRS and CDR2 is YFSETQ.